This T cell receptor (beta chain) is from a study of shared clonotypes between healthy human individuals. Sequencing was performed with immunoSEQ multiplex PCR; in TCRdb, only in-frame clones are kept and a portion is missing. The sample lists about 710,000 clones; 55% to 75% were seen once. CDR3 length equals 11 residues. Trimming took off 3 bases at V and 9 bases at J, with 9 bases between the two ends. CDR1 and CDR2 (germline): DFQATT, SNEGSKA (reference sequence). This clonotype was obtained from a woman in her 30s in good health. Sequencing input: memory CD4+ T cells sorted from blood. Subset defined: CD45RA-negative fraction. The chain carries TRBV20-1 and TRBJ2-1; unclear D gene. The CDR3, as DNA: TGCAGTGCTAGGGACGACCGTGAGCAGTTCTTC. Protein product: CSARDDREQFF.